The 26 T cell receptor beta chains reported below all come from one sample, sequenced in a study of shared clonotypes between healthy human individuals. Produced via immunoSEQ multiplex PCR; TCRdb's table is partial and in-frame only. The table includes approximately 1,000,000 clones, approximately 78% detected once. Sequenced material: memory CD4+ T cells from PBMCs. Subset here: CD45RA-negative fraction. Source of these receptors: a man aged 18 to 30 in good health. Some clones in this sample may be carry-over from other donors' samples.

This chain connects TRBV6-5 to TRBJ2-6; no clear D. V dropped 6 bases and J dropped 4 bases, with 7 bases sitting between them. There are 13 residues in the CDR3. The germline gives CDR1 MNHEY, CDR2 SVGAGI. The CDR3 is CASRPPGANVLTF. The CDR3 region has the DNA TGTGCCAGCAGACCCCCCGGGGCCAACGTCCTGACTTTC.

This clone was counted once. The chain is built from TRBV6-4 and TRBJ2-2, with D hard to call. Germline CDR1 MRHNA, CDR2 SNTAGT. V was pared by 0 bases and J by 1 base, with 9 bases between. This CDR3 has 16 residues. CDR3: CASSDSWRQNTGELFF. CDR3 DNA sequence: TGTGCCAGCAGTGACTCATGGAGACAGAACACCGGGGAGCTGTTTTTT.

The chain has TRBV9 and TRBJ2-7; 11 nucleotides match TRBD1. Unmatched junction bases numbered 7, after V lost 3 bases and J lost 5 bases. CDR1 SGDLS and CDR2 YYNGEE come from the germline V gene. The CDR3 consists of 15 residues. The CDR3 sequence: CASSAQGQGANEQYF. CDR3 sequence (DNA): TGTGCCAGCAGCGCCCAAGGACAGGGGGCTAACGAGCAGTACTTC.

This chain joins TRBV30 and TRBJ1-2; D call uncertain. Germline assignment: CDR1 GTSNPN and CDR2 SVGIG (reference sequence). The CDR3 consists of 12 residues. Trimming took off 4 bases at V and 8 bases at J, with 14 bases between the two ends. CDR3 DNA sequence: TGTGCCTGGAATAAGGCCCTTGGGGGCTACACCTTC. The encoded protein is CAWNKALGGYTF.

The rearrangement uses TRBV6-6 and TRBJ1-2, with D unresolved. V was cut by 8 bases and J by 4 bases, with 17 bases left in between. The CDR3 runs to 14 residues. Germline V gene data show CDR1 as MNHNY and CDR2 as SVGAGI (reference sequence). For the CDR3, the DNA is TGTGCCAGCTCCTCTGGGTCCTCCACCTATGGCTACACCTTC. Protein sequence: CASSSGSSTYGYTF.

The chain is built from TRBV10-3 and TRBJ2-7; D unresolved. Germline lookup yields CDR1 ENHRY and CDR2 SYGVKD. The CDR3 consists of 15 residues. V was pared by 0 bases and J by 1 base, with 10 bases between. This CDR3 reads CAISESLGRSYEQYF. In DNA, the CDR3 is TGTGCCATCAGTGAGTCCTTAGGCAGGTCCTACGAGCAGTACTTC.

The chain has TRBV11-3 and TRBJ1-1, with D hard to call. CDR3 length: 14 amino acids. CDR1 is SGHNT, CDR2 YENEEA, per germline. Trimming pared 5 bases from V and 0 bases from J, leaving 10 bases between. The CDR3 loop is CASSVNGMNTEAFF. The CDR3, as DNA: TGTGCCAGCAGCGTAAACGGTATGAACACTGAAGCTTTCTTT.

The chain joins TRBV5-1 to TRBJ1-5; a possible D gene is TRBD1 (6 bases). V was shortened by 8 bases and J by 2 bases, with 14 bases between the two germline ends. Germline V lookup: CDR1 SGHRS, CDR2 YFSETQ. The CDR3 covers 14 residues. DNA for the CDR3: TGCGCCAGTCGAGGACAGTTCGGCAATCAGCCCCAGCATTTT. Translated, it gives CASRGQFGNQPQHF.

In regard to this clone: A far bigger clonotype differs at one base, so this is likely a read error. V and J are TRBV10-2 and TRBJ2-7, with TRBD1 matching 7 bases. The CDR3 is 15 amino acids. Germline V CDR1 and CDR2: WSHSY, SAAADI. Germline trimming cut 2 bases from V and 2 bases from J; bases unmatched to any gene: 6. CDR3 in amino acids: CASSEGQGDAYEQYF. In DNA form, the CDR3 reads TGCGCCAGCAGTGAGGGGCAGGGGGATGCCTACGAGCAGTACTTC.

The chain recombines TRBV12-1 with TRBJ2-7; the table's D call TRBD1 went unverified against the DNA. TRBV12-1 is annotated as a pseudogene. The CDR3 spans 15 residues. CDR3: CASSLLRDRVVEQYF. For the CDR3, the DNA is TGTGCCAGCAGCTTACTCCGGGACAGGGTCGTCGAGCAGTACTTC.

The gene calls are TRBV28 and TRBJ1-4, with TRBD1 as a possible D gene (5 bases). The V and J ends lost 6 bases and 7 bases respectively, with 15 bases between them. There are 14 residues in the CDR3. The V gene's germline CDR1 is MDHEN and CDR2 SYDVKM. This chain's CDR3 is CASSLYGTREKLFF. CDR3 bases: TGTGCCAGCAGCTTGTATGGGACCCGTGAAAAACTGTTTTTT.

The chain joins TRBV11-2 to TRBJ2-1; D not resolved. The CDR3 spans 15 residues. Germline V gene data show CDR1 as SGHAT and CDR2 as FQNNGV. V lost 0 bases, J lost 0 bases, and 6 bases lay in between. The CDR3 DNA reads as TGTGCCAGCAGCTTAGATCCCCGCTCCTACAATGAGCAGTTCTTC. It is translated as CASSLDPRSYNEQFF.

V usage is TRBV28 and J usage is TRBJ2-3; 7 nucleotides align to TRBD2. The length of the CDR3 is 15 residues. The germline V gene has CDR1 MDHEN and CDR2 SYDVKM. Unmatched junction bases numbered 7, after V lost 5 bases and J lost 2 bases. In nucleotides, the CDR3 is TGTGCCAGCAGTCCTCTAAGCGGGATCACAGATACGCAGTATTTT. Protein sequence: CASSPLSGITDTQYF.

This clone was seen more than once but under ten times. The CDR3 spells CASRMGVGPYNEQFF. The CDR3 nucleotides are TGTGCCAGCCGAATGGGGGTGGGGCCCTACAATGAGCAGTTCTTC. The rearrangement joins TRBV6-6 to TRBJ2-1; D possibly matches TRBD1 or TRBD2 (5 bases each). This CDR3 spans 15 amino acids. CDR1 and CDR2 from the germline V gene are MNHNY and SVGAGI (reference sequence). Trimming took off 8 bases at V and 2 bases at J, with 16 bases between the two ends.

The gene calls are TRBV5-4 and TRBJ2-3, with D perhaps matching TRBD1 or TRBD2 (5 bases each). The length of the CDR3 is 14 residues. Between the trimmed V and J ends, which lost 4 bases and 1 base, there was a span of 10 bases. Germline V CDR1 and CDR2: SGHNT, YYREEE (reference sequence). As DNA, the CDR3 is TGTGCCAGCAGCGAGGGGTCTCGCACAGATACGCAGTATTTT. Translating it yields CASSEGSRTDTQYF.

The gene calls are TRBV4-2 and TRBJ2-7; perhaps D is TRBD1 or TRBD2 (5 bases each). The CDR3 loop spans 14 amino acids. V lost 3 bases and J 9 bases, leaving 18 bases between the germline ends. Germline assignment: CDR1 LGHNA and CDR2 YNFKEQ. As DNA, the CDR3 is TGTGCCAGCAGCCAGACCGGGACCGCAGCTTCGCAGTACTTC. It encodes CASSQTGTAASQYF.

This chain connects TRBV7-8 to TRBJ1-2; 9 bases fit TRBD1. The CDR3 is made up of 15 amino acids. The germline CDR1 and CDR2 sequences are SGHVS and FQNEAQ. Trimming took 5 bases from V and 5 from J; bases not matched to a gene: 9. As DNA, the CDR3 is TGTGCCAGCAGCATACGCGGACAGGGGCTATATGGCTACACCTTC. Its protein is CASSIRGQGLYGYTF.

The chain joins TRBV10-3 to TRBJ2-7; no clear D. The V gene's germline CDR1 is ENHRY and CDR2 SYGVKD. The CDR3 is 16 residues long. The V end lost 0 bases, the J end lost 0 bases, and 12 bases lay between the germline ends. This CDR3 is CAISESASRSSYEQYF. The CDR3 nucleotides are TGTGCCATCAGTGAGTCGGCCTCAAGGAGCTCCTACGAGCAGTACTTC.

The rearrangement links TRBV11-2 to TRBJ2-7; 8 bases are shared with TRBD2. CDR1 and CDR2 (germline): SGHAT, FQNNGV. The CDR3 is 15 residues long. V was pared by 1 base and J by 6 bases, with 8 bases of the junction left unmatched. CDR3 loop: CASSLVGLAPFEQYF. The CDR3, as DNA: TGTGCCAGCAGCTTAGTCGGACTAGCTCCCTTCGAGCAGTACTTC.

This clone appeared a few times. The same CDR3 arises from other DNA sequences in this sample as well. The V gene is TRBV28, the J gene TRBJ1-5; D call uncertain. V was clipped by 4 bases and J by 3 bases, with 7 bases between them. The CDR3 spans 13 residues. Germline CDR1 reads MDHEN; CDR2 reads SYDVKM. As DNA, the CDR3 is TGTGCCAGCAGTTCTCCAAACAATCAGCCCCAGCATTTT. Its translation: CASSSPNNQPQHF.

This chain links TRBV6-5 with TRBJ2-4; 8 positions agree with TRBD2. The junction had 8 bases not matched to a gene; V was cut back by 4 bases and J by 3 bases. CDR3 size: 16 residues. Germline loops: CDR1 MNHEY, CDR2 SVGAGI. The CDR3 spells CASSSLAGRLKNIQYF. CDR3 bases: TGTGCCAGCAGTTCCCTAGCGGGCCGACTCAAAAACATTCAGTACTTC.

This rearrangement joins TRBV28 to TRBJ1-4; 9 bases map to TRBD1. J gave up 5 bases and V 7 bases, and 14 bases lay outside the gene matches. CDR3 size: 17 residues. The germline gives CDR1 MDHEN, CDR2 SYDVKM. The CDR3 loop reads CASIKSLAGTGNEKLFF. CDR3 in DNA: TGTGCCAGCATTAAATCTCTTGCCGGGACAGGGAATGAAAAACTGTTTTTT.

The chain links TRBV4-1 to TRBJ2-3; the D call may be TRBD1 or TRBD2 (5 bases each). Germline loops: CDR1 MGHRA, CDR2 YSYEKL. V lost 1 base and J 1 base, leaving 12 bases between the germline ends. This CDR3 region has 16 residues. For the CDR3, the DNA is TGCGCCAGCAGCCAAGGAGAAGGGGACGGCACAGATACGCAGTATTTT. This codes for CASSQGEGDGTDTQYF.

The chain employs TRBV2 and TRBJ2-7; 7 bases are a match to TRBD2. This CDR3 is built from 14 residues. The V and J ends lost 8 bases and 0 bases, in that order; junction bases with no gene match: 7. CDR1 and CDR2 (germline): SNHLY, FYNNEI. CDR3 nucleotides: TGTGCCAGCGGGGGGGTCGCGGCCTCCTACGAGCAGTACTTC. Protein sequence: CASGGVAASYEQYF.

This chain joins TRBV7-9 and TRBJ2-3; D tentatively reads TRBD1 or TRBD2 (5 bases each). The CDR3 is 15 amino acids. V lost 1 base, J lost 6 bases, and 14 bases lay in between. CDR1 and CDR2 (germline): SEHNR, FQNEAQ (reference sequence). CDR3 in amino acids: CASSLGGRQWDTQYF. In DNA, the CDR3 is TGTGCCAGCAGCTTAGGGGGACGACAATGGGATACGCAGTATTTT.

As regards this clone: Other DNA sequences in this sample translate to the same CDR3. The chain uses TRBV7-6 and TRBJ2-3; no reliable D call. Germline CDR1 SGHVS, CDR2 FNYEAQ. Deletions cut 3 bases from V and 5 bases from J, with 12 bases between. The CDR3 spans 14 residues. CDR3 DNA sequence: TGTGCCAGCAGCTTTTCCGGCCGAGAAGATACGCAGTATTTT. Encoded protein: CASSFSGREDTQYF.